The 25 T cell receptor beta chains presented below share a single source sample, sequenced in a study of T cell repertoires in cytomegalovirus infection. A single record per CDR3 protein comes from TCRdb applying MiXCR to the reads. The sample shows a few hundred thousand distinct CDR3 sequences, over 7.5% of them seen only once. Sequenced sample: PBMCs. The receptors originated from a human donor in good health (CMV status not recorded). Some clones in this sample may be carry-over from other donors' samples.

This clonotype was found many times. The chain combines TRBV7-9 with TRBJ2-2; D is possibly TRBD2 (6 bases). Trimming stripped 7 bases from V and 5 bases from J, with 14 bases between. Germline CDR1 and CDR2: SEHNR and FQNEAQ (reference sequence). This CDR3 contains 14 residues. DNA of the CDR3: TGTGCCAGCACCCGGTCCGGAGGGACCGGGGAGCTGTTTTTT. This encodes CASTRSGGTGELFF.

This clonotype was counted only a few times. This rearrangement joins TRBV7-9 to TRBJ2-1; D is unresolved. Trimming took 5 bases from V and 5 from J, leaving 13 bases between them. CDR1 and CDR2 (germline): SEHNR, FQNEAQ (reference sequence). The CDR3 covers 14 residues. CDR3 DNA sequence: TGTGCCAGCAGCGCAGGTTTCCCTCACAATGAGCAGTTCTTC. Translated, it gives CASSAGFPHNEQFF.

This clonotype was counted at least ten times. This chain connects TRBV4-2 to TRBJ1-6; weak D call: TRBD1 (6 bases). The CDR3 has 21 residues. V was pared by 0 bases and J by 6 bases, with 27 bases between. Germline assignment: CDR1 LGHNA and CDR2 YNFKEQ. CDR3 bases: TGTGCCAGCAGCCAAGAGAGGGGAGTCAGGGGTTCTATCGGCGGTAATTCACCCCTCCACTTT. Amino acid sequence: CASSQERGVRGSIGGNSPLHF.

The CDR3 bases are TGTGCCAGCAACCCAGGGACAGTCAATCAGCCCCAGCATTTT. It encodes CASNPGTVNQPQHF. The rearrangement joins TRBV2 to TRBJ1-5; 7 bases match TRBD1. Germline loops: CDR1 SNHLY, CDR2 FYNNEI. Trimming at V came to 7 bases and at J to 3 bases, leaving 6 bases not matched to a gene. The CDR3 is 14 residues long.

This clonotype was detected ten times or more. The chain links TRBV7-2 to TRBJ2-1, with TRBD2 matching over 7 bases. Germline values: CDR1 SGHTA, CDR2 FQGNSA. V shed 1 base, J shed 5 bases, and the junction held 11 bases outside the gene matches. CDR3 size: 17 residues. CDR3 protein: CASSLVGGGLADNEQFF. The CDR3 region has the DNA TGTGCCAGCAGCTTAGTCGGGGGAGGGCTAGCGGACAATGAGCAGTTCTTC.

CDR3 DNA sequence: TGTGCCAGCAGCTTGTTCAGCGGGAGGGCCGACGAGCAGTACTTC. This sequence encodes CASSLFSGRADEQYF. The genes are TRBV5-5 and TRBJ2-7, with 10 bases identical to TRBD2. CDR1 is SGHKS and CDR2 is YYEKEE in the germline V gene (reference sequence). This CDR3 has 15 amino acids. Unmatched junction bases numbered 6, after V lost 1 base and J lost 5 bases.

This clonotype was recorded many times. The chain recombines TRBV3-1 with TRBJ2-3; 7 bases agree with TRBD2. This CDR3 comprises 16 residues. The germline V gene has CDR1 LGHDT and CDR2 YNNKEL (reference sequence). V lost 4 bases to trimming and J lost 3 bases; unmatched junction nucleotides: 10. The CDR3 bases are TGTGCCAGCAGCCGCTACGGGACTACCAGTACAGATACGCAGTATTTT. Amino acids: CASSRYGTTSTDTQYF.

Comment on this clonotype: A much larger clone sits a single nucleotide away, making a read error possible. Without the conserved terminal phenylalanine or tryptophan, this CDR3 likely stems from a read error. The chain links TRBV18 to TRBJ2-7; TRBD1 is a possible D gene (6 bases). The germline CDR1 and CDR2 sequences are KGHSH and LQKENI. V was cut by 5 bases and J by 4 bases, with 9 bases left in between. CDR3 size: 12 residues. CDR3 nucleotide sequence: TGTGCCAGCTCAACGGACAGATACGAGCAGTACCTC. It yields the protein CASSTDRYEQYL.

This clonotype was detected many times. The chain combines TRBV27 with TRBJ1-1, with a weak D call TRBD1 (6 bases). The germline V and J ends were trimmed by 3 bases and 1 base, with 12 bases remaining between them. Germline CDR1 MNHEY, CDR2 SMNVEV (reference sequence). CDR3 length: 15 residues. The CDR3 bases are TGTGCCAGCAGTTTTACGAGGGGGTGGAACACTGAAGCTTTCTTT. Translation gives CASSFTRGWNTEAFF.

The chain has TRBV6-5 and TRBJ1-5; possibly TRBD1 for D (5 bases). The length of the CDR3 is 16 residues. Germline V gene lookup returns CDR1 MNHEY and CDR2 SVGAGI. Trimming cost V 4 bases and J 1 base, with 14 bases left between them. CDR3 sequence reads: CASSSKGSGSNQPQHF. The CDR3 coding sequence is TGTGCCAGCAGTTCCAAGGGGAGTGGAAGCAATCAGCCCCAGCATTTT.

The table lists this clonotype with many counts. The chain uses TRBV6-2 or TRBV6-3 and TRBJ2-5; the match to TRBD2 covers 8 bases. CDR3 length: 13 amino acids. Germline CDR1 reads MNHEY; CDR2 reads SVGEGT. Unmatched junction bases numbered 7, after V lost 7 bases and J lost 6 bases. CDR3 residues: CASNPGGIQTQYF. Here the CDR3 DNA reads TGTGCCAGCAATCCGGGAGGGATCCAGACCCAGTACTTC.

This clonotype came up many times. V is TRBV7-8 and J is TRBJ1-1, with 7 positions matching TRBD1. With 5 bases clipped from V and 1 base from J, the junction kept 7 bases outside the gene matches. This CDR3 spans 15 amino acids. Germline CDR1 SGHVS, CDR2 FQNEAQ. The CDR3 DNA is TGTGCCAGCAGCGGAATCAGGGGGGGGAACACTGAAGCTTTCTTT. Its translation is CASSGIRGGNTEAFF. The variable domain in full, completed from reference TRBV7-8 and TRBJ1-1, reads GAGVSQSPRYKVAKRGQDVALRCDPISGHVSLFWYQQALGQGPEFLTYFQNEAQLDKSGLPSDRFFAERPEGSVSTLKIQRTQQEDSAVYLCASSGIRGGNTEAFFGQGTRLTVV.

This clonotype has ten or more counts. The chain has TRBV7-3 and TRBJ2-1; TRBD2 matches 11 bases. Germline V gene data show CDR1 as SGHTA and CDR2 as FQGTGA. Trimming at V came to 4 bases and at J to 2 bases, leaving 7 bases not matched to a gene. The CDR3 covers 17 residues. In DNA, the CDR3 is TGTGCCAGCAGCTCCCTAGCGGGAGGACCCCCCTACAATGAGCAGTTCTTC. It encodes CASSSLAGGPPYNEQFF.

This clonotype appeared many times. The gene calls are TRBV6-6 and TRBJ1-2; 7 bases fit TRBD1. The CDR3 loop spans 14 amino acids. V shed 4 bases, J shed 7 bases, and the junction held 9 bases outside the gene matches. Germline-derived CDR1 and CDR2 are MNHNY and SVGAGI (reference sequence). CDR3 region: CASSSPGQAAGYTF. The CDR3 DNA is TGTGCCAGCAGTTCACCCGGACAGGCGGCTGGCTACACCTTC.

The V and J genes are TRBV5-4 and TRBJ1-6; D gene uncertain. This CDR3 contains 17 residues. Trimming took 3 bases from V and 0 from J, leaving 13 bases between them. In germline, CDR1 is SGHNT, CDR2 YYREEE (reference sequence). The CDR3 sequence: CASSSGSSGSYNSPLHF. CDR3 nucleotides: TGTGCCAGCAGCTCCGGATCCAGCGGCTCCTATAATTCACCCCTCCACTTT.

The rearrangement links TRBV7-2 to TRBJ1-5; 9 nucleotides line up with TRBD1. Trimming cost V 5 bases and J 5 bases; bases outside gene matches: 4. CDR1 is SGHTA, CDR2 FQGNSA, per germline. This CDR3 spans 14 amino acids. The CDR3 region is CASSRGQGYQPQHF. DNA of the CDR3: TGTGCCAGCAGCCGGGGACAGGGTTATCAGCCCCAGCATTTT.

V and J are TRBV2 and TRBJ2-1; 8 bases align to TRBD1. There are 13 residues in the CDR3. Looked up from germline, CDR1 is SNHLY and CDR2 is FYNNEI. J was trimmed by 6 bases and V by 4 bases; bases with no gene match: 2. The CDR3: CASSATGVNEQFF. As DNA, the CDR3 is TGTGCCAGCAGTGCGACAGGGGTCAATGAGCAGTTCTTC. The whole variable domain, filled in from reference TRBV2 and TRBJ2-1, reads EPEVTQTPSHQVTQMGQEVILRCVPISNHLYFYWYRQILGQKVEFLVSFYNNEISEKSEIFDDQFSVERPDGSNFTLKIRSTKLEDSAMYFCASSATGVNEQFFGPGTRLTVL.

In this sample, this clonotype turned up a few times. This chain links TRBV12-3 or TRBV12-4 with TRBJ1-1; D unresolved. Trimming shortened V by 3 bases and J by 4 bases, and 9 bases separated the two germline ends. The CDR3 is 13 amino acids. The CDR3 DNA sequence: TGTGCCAGCAGTTTCGGGGTGGTCACTGAAGCTTTCTTT. This codes for CASSFGVVTEAFF.

This clonotype was seen many times. The CDR3, as DNA: TGTGCCAGCCTAAGCGGGATTTCCTACAATGAGCAGTTCTTC. As protein: CASLSGISYNEQFF. V usage is TRBV7-9 and J usage is TRBJ2-1, with 7 bases that match TRBD2. This CDR3 is 14 amino acids long. Trimming removed 8 bases from V and 1 base from J; junction bases left unmatched: 5. The germline gives CDR1 SEHNR, CDR2 FQNEAQ (reference sequence).

This clonotype was detected many times. The genes are TRBV7-9 and TRBJ2-5, with 9 bases matching TRBD1. V lost 4 bases, J lost 8 bases, and 8 bases stayed unmatched. The CDR3 length is 14 residues. Germline V gives CDR1 SEHNR, CDR2 FQNEAQ (reference sequence). The chain's CDR3 is CASSSDRGMRTQYF. The CDR3 bases are TGTGCCAGCAGCTCAGACAGGGGGATGAGAACCCAGTACTTC.

This clonotype showed up just a few times. The V gene is TRBV27, the J gene TRBJ1-6; possible D gene TRBD1, 6 bases. CDR3 length: 13 residues. Between the trimmed V and J ends, which lost 3 bases and 10 bases, there was a span of 10 bases. CDR1 and CDR2 from the germline V gene are MNHEY and SMNVEV (reference sequence). The CDR3 region has the DNA TGTGCCAGCAGTTTTAAGGGGGGATCACCCCTCCACTTT. Translation: CASSFKGGSPLHF.

This clonotype was picked up many times. Mismatch with germline at one junction end may stem from a read error. CDR3 bases: TGTGCCAGCAGCTTAGCGGCTAGCGGTGAACCATCCTTC. Translated: CASSLAASGEPSF. The V call is TRBV7-2, the J call TRBJ2-1; 7 nucleotides agree with TRBD2. In germline, CDR1 is SGHTA, CDR2 FQGNSA. This CDR3 contains 13 residues. Together with reference TRBV7-2 and TRBJ2-1, the CDR3 gives the full variable domain: GAGVSQSPSNKVTEKGKDVELRCDPISGHTALYWYRQSLGQGLEFLIYFQGNSAPDKSGLPSDRFSAERTGGSVSTLTIQRTQQEDSAVYLCASSLAASGEPSFGPGTRLTVL.

The chain employs TRBV20-1 and TRBJ1-5, with D uncertain. V lost 2 bases and J lost 0, with 11 bases in between. Germline V CDR1 and CDR2: DFQATT, SNEGSKA (reference sequence). This CDR3 has 15 amino acids. The DNA for the CDR3 is TGCAGTGCTAGATCTGGGGAATATAGCAATCAGCCCCAGCATTTT. It specifies CSARSGEYSNQPQHF.

This clonotype occurred a few times. This CDR3 fails to terminate in the conserved phenylalanine or tryptophan, so it likely reflects a read error. The DNA is left out, because the CDR3 cannot be placed on it with certainty; the CDR3 is given as TCRdb lists it. The rearrangement uses TRBV12-3 or TRBV12-4 and TRBJ1-1. The CDR3 contains 11 residues when both ends are counted. The CDR3 loop reads CASSLHDRPTI.

The chain employs TRBV28 and TRBJ1-2, with 10 nucleotides matching TRBD1. J was trimmed by 8 bases and V by 2 bases; bases with no gene match: 8. CDR3 length equals 15 residues. CDR1 and CDR2 from the germline V gene are MDHEN and SYDVKM. The CDR3 DNA reads as TGTGCCAGCAGTTTAGCCGGGACAGGGGATTCCGGCTACACCTTC. Translating it yields CASSLAGTGDSGYTF.